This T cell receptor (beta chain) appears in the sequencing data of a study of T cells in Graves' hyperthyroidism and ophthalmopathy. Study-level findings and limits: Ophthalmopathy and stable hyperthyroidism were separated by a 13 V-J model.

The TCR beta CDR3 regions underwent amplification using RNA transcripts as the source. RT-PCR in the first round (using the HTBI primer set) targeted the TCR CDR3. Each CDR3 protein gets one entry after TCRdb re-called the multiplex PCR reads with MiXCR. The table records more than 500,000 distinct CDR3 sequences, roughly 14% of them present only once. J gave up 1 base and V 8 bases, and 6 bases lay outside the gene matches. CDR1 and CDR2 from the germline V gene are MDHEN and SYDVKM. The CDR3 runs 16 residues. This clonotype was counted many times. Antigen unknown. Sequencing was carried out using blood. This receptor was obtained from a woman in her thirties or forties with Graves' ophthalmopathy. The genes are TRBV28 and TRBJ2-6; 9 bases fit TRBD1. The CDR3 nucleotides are TGTGCCAGCGGGACAGGGCCTTTATCTGGGGCCAACGTCCTGACTTTC. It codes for CASGTGPLSGANVLTF.